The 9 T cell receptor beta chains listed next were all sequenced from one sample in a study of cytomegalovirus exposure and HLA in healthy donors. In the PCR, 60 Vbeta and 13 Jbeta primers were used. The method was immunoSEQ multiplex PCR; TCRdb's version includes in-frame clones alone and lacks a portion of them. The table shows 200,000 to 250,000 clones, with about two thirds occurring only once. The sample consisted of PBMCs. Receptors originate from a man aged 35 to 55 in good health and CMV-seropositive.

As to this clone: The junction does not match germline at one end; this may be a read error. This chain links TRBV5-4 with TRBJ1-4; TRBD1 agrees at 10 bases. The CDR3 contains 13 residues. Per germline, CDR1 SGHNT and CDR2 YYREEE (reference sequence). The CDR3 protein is CTSSGGQGVKLFF. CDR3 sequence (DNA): TGTACCAGCAGCGGTGGACAGGGGGTAAAACTGTTTTTT.

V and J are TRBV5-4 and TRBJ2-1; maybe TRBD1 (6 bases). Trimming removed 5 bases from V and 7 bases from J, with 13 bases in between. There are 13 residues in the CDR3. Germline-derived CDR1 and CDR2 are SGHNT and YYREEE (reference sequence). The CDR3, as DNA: TGTGCCAGCAGACAGGGCCAAATGAATGAGCAGTTCTTC. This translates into CASRQGQMNEQFF.

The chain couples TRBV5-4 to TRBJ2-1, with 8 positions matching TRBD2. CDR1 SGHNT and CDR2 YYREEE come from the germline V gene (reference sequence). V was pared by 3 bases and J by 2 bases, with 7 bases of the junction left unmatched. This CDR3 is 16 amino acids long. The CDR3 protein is CASSSRGGGTYNEQFF. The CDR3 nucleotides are TGTGCCAGCAGCTCCCGGGGCGGGGGGACCTACAATGAGCAGTTCTTC.

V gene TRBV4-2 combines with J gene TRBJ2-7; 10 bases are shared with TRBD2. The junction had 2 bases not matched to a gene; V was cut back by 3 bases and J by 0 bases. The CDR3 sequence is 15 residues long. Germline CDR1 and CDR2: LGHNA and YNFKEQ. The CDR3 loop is CASSHRLAGSYEQYF. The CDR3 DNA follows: TGTGCCAGCAGCCATAGACTAGCGGGCTCCTACGAGCAGTACTTC.

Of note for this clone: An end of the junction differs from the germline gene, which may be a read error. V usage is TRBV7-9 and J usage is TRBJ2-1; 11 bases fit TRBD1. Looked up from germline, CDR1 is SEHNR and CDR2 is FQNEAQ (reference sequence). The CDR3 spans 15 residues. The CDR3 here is CSSRGTGGSYNEQFF. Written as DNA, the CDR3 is TGTTCCAGCAGGGGGACAGGGGGATCCTACAATGAGCAGTTCTTC.

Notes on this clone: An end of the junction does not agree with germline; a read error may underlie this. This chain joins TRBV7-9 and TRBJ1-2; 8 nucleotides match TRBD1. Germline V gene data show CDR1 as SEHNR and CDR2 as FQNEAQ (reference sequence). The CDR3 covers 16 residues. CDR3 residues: CSSSFGQGMSNYGYTF. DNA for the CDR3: TGTTCCAGCAGCTTCGGACAGGGAATGTCTAACTATGGCTACACCTTC.

The CDR3 DNA reads as TGTGCCAGCAGCTTCCAGGGAACTATAGGTGGCTACACCTTC. Translation: CASSFQGTIGGYTF. The gene calls are TRBV11-2 and TRBJ1-2; a possible D gene is TRBD1 (5 bases). Germline CDR1 and CDR2: SGHAT and FQNNGV. There are 14 residues in the CDR3. V was pared by 3 bases and J by 7 bases, with 15 bases between.

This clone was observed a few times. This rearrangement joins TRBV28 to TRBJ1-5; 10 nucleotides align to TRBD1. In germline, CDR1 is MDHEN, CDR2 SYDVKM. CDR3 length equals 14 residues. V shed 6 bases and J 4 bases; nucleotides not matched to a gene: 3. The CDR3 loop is CASSRTGGNQPQHF. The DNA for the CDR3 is TGTGCCAGCAGCCGGACAGGGGGTAATCAGCCCCAGCATTTT.

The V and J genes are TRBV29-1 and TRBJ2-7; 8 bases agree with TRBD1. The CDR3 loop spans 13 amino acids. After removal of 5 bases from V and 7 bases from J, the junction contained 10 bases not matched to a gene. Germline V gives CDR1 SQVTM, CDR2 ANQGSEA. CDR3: CSVFGQGSREQYF. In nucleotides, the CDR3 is TGCAGCGTTTTCGGACAGGGTTCTCGTGAGCAGTACTTC.